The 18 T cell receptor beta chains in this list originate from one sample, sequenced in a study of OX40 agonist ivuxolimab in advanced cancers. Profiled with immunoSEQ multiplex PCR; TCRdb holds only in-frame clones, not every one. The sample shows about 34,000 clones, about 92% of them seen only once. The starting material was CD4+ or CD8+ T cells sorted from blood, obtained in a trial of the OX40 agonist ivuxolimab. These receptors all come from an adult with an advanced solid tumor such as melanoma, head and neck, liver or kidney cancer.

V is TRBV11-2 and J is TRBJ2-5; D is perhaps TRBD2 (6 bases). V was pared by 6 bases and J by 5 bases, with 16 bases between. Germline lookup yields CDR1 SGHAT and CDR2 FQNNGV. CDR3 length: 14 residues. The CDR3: CASSPSGGWETQYF. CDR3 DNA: TGTGCCAGCAGTCCCAGTGGGGGGTGGGAGACCCAGTACTTC.

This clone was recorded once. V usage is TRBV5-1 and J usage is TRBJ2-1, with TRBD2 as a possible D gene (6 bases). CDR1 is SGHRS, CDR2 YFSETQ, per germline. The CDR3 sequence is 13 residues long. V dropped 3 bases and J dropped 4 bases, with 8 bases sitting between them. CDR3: CASSSGTYNEQFF. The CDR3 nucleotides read TGCGCCAGCAGCTCCGGGACTTACAATGAGCAGTTCTTC.

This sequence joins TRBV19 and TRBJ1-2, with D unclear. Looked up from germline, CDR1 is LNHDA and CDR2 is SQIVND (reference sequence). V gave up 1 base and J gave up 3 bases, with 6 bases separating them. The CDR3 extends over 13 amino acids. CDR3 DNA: TGTGCCAGTAGTATAGCAGACCACTATGGCTACACCTTC. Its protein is CASSIADHYGYTF. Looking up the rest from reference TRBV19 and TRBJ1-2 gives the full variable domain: DGGITQSPKYLFRKEGQNVTLSCEQNLNHDAMYWYRQDPGQGLRLIYYSQIVNDFQKGDIAEGYSVSREKKESFPLTVTSAQKNPTAFYLCASSIADHYGYTFGSGTRLTVV.

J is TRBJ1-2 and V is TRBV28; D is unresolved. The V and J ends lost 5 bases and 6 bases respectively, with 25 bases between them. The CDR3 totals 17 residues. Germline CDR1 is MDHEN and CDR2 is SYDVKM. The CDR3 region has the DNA TGTGCCAGCAGTCCATCGACACGGGTAGACTGGAACGATGGCTACACCTTC. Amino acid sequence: CASSPSTRVDWNDGYTF.

CDR3 DNA sequence: TGTGCCAGCAGCTTAGCGCTAGAGGGGGAGACCCAGTACTTC. Translating gives CASSLALEGETQYF. This chain joins TRBV7-9 and TRBJ2-5; the D gene could be TRBD1 or TRBD2 (5 bases each). This CDR3 is built from 14 residues. The V gene's germline CDR1 is SEHNR and CDR2 FQNEAQ (reference sequence). The ends were cut back, 0 bases at V and 5 bases at J, with 10 bases in the middle. The variable domain in full, with the rest retrieved from reference TRBV7-9 and TRBJ2-5, is DTGVSQNPRHKITKRGQNVTFRCDPISEHNRLYWYRQTLGQGPEFLTYFQNEAQLEKSRLLSDRFSAERPKGSFSTLEIQRTEQGDSAMYLCASSLALEGETQYFGPGTRLLVL.

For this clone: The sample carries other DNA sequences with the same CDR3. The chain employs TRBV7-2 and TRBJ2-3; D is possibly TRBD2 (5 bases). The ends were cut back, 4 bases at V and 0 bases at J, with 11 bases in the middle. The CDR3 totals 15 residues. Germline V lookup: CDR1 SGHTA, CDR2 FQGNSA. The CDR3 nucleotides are TGTGCCAGCAGCTCCGGACTCTCTAGCACAGATACGCAGTATTTT. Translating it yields CASSSGLSSTDTQYF.

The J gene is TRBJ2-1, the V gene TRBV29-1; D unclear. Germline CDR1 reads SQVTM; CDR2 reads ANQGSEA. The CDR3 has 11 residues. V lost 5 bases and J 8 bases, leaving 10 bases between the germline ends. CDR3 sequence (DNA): TGCAGCGTTTATCTCAATTATGAGCAGTTCTTC. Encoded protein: CSVYLNYEQFF.

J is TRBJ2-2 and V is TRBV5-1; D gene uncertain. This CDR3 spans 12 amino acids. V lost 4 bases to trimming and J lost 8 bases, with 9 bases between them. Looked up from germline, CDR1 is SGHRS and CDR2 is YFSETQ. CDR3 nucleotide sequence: TGCGCCAGCAGCGCAGTGCTGGGGGAGCTGTTTTTT. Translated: CASSAVLGELFF.

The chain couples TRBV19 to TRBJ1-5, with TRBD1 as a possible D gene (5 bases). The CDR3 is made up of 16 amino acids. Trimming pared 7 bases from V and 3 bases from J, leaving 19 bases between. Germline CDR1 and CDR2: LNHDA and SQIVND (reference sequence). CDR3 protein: CASTFLGRGPNQPQHF. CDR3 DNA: TGTGCCAGTACCTTTCTGGGCCGGGGCCCCAATCAGCCCCAGCATTTT. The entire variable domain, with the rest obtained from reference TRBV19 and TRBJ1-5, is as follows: DGGITQSPKYLFRKEGQNVTLSCEQNLNHDAMYWYRQDPGQGLRLIYYSQIVNDFQKGDIAEGYSVSREKKESFPLTVTSAQKNPTAFYLCASTFLGRGPNQPQHFGDGTRLSIL.

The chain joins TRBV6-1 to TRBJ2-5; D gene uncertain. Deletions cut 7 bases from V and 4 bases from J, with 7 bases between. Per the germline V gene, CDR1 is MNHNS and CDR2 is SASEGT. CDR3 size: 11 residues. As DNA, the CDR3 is TGTGCCAGCAAACTCGGAGAGACCCAGTACTTC. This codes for CASKLGETQYF.

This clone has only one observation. The CDR3 reads CASSLLAVAKNIQYF. The CDR3 DNA reads as TGCGCCAGCAGCCTTCTAGCAGTAGCCAAAAACATTCAGTACTTC. V is TRBV5-1 and J is TRBJ2-4; D possibly corresponds to TRBD2 (5 bases). The CDR3 has 15 residues. V dropped 4 bases and J dropped 0 bases, with 11 bases sitting between them. CDR1 is SGHRS, CDR2 YFSETQ, per germline.

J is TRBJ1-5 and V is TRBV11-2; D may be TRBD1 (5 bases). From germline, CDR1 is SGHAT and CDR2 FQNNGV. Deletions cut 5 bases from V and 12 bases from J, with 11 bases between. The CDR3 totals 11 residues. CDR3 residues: CASSQGLGQHF. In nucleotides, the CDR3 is TGTGCCAGCAGCCAGGGACTCGGCCAGCATTTT.

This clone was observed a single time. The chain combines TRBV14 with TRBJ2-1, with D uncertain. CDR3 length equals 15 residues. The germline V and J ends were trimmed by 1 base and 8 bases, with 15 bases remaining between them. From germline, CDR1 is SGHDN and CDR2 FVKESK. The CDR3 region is CASSQARFWSDEQFF. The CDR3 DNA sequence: TGTGCCAGCAGCCAAGCGAGATTCTGGTCCGATGAGCAGTTCTTC.

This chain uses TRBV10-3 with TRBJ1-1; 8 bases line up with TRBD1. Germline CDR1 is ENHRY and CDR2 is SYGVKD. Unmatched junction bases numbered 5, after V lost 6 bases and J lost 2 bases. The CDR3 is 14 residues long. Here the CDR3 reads CAISLGQGNTEAFF. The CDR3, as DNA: TGTGCCATCAGCCTTGGACAGGGAAACACTGAAGCTTTCTTT.

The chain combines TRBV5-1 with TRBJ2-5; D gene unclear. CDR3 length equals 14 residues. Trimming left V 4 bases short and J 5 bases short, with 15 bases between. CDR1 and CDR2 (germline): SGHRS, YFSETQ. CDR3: CASSTVEARETQYF. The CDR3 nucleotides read TGCGCCAGCAGCACGGTAGAGGCCCGGGAGACCCAGTACTTC.

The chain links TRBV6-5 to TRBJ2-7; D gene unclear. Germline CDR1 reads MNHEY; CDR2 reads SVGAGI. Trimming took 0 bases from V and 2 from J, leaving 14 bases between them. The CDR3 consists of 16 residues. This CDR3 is CASSYSEVPMTYEQYF. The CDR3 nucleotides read TGTGCCAGCAGTTACTCTGAGGTCCCGATGACCTACGAGCAGTACTTC.

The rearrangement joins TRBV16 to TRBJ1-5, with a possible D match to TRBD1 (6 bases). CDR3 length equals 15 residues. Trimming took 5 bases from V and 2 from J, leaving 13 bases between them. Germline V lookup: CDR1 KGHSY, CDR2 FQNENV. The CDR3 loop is CASSRGGGRNQPQHF. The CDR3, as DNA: TGTGCCAGCAGCAGGGGGGGCGGACGCAATCAGCCCCAGCATTTT. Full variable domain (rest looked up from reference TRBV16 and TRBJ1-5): GEEVAQTPKHLVRGEGQKAKLYCAPIKGHSYVFWYQQVLKNEFKFLISFQNENVFDETGMPKERFSAKCLPNSPCSLEIQATKLEDSAVYFCASSRGGGRNQPQHFGDGTRLSIL.

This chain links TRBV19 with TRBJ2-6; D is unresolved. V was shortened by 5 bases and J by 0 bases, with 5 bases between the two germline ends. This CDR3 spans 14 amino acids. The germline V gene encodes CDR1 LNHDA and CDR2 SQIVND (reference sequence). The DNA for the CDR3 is TGTGCCAGTAGTCCTATCTCTGGGGCCAACGTCCTGACTTTC. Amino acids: CASSPISGANVLTF. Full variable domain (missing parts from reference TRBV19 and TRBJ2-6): DGGITQSPKYLFRKEGQNVTLSCEQNLNHDAMYWYRQDPGQGLRLIYYSQIVNDFQKGDIAEGYSVSREKKESFPLTVTSAQKNPTAFYLCASSPISGANVLTFGAGSRLTVL.